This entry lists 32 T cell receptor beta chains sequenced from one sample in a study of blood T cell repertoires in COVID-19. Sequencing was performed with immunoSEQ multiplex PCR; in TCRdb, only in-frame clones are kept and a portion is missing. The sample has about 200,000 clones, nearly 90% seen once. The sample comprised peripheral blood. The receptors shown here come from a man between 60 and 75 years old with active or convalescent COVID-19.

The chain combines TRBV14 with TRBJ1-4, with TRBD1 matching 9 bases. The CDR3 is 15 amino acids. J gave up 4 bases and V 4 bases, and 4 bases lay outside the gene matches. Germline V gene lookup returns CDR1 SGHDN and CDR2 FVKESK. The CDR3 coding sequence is TGTGCCAGCAGCCGGGACAGGGAATTTAATGAAAAACTGTTTTTT. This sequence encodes CASSRDREFNEKLFF.

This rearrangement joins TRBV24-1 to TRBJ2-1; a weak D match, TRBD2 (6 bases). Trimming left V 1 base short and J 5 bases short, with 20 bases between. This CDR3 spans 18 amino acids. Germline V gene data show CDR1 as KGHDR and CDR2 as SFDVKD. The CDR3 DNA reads TGTGCCACCAGTGATTTTGCTATGGGCGGGGATCCCCACAATGAGCAGTTCTTC. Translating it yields CATSDFAMGGDPHNEQFF.

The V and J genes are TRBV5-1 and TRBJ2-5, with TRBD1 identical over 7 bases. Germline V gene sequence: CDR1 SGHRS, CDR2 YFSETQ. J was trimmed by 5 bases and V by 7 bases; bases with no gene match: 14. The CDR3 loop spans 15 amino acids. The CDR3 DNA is TGCGCCAGCGTAAAGGGGGCCCGGGGCCAGGAGACCCAGTACTTC. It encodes CASVKGARGQETQYF.

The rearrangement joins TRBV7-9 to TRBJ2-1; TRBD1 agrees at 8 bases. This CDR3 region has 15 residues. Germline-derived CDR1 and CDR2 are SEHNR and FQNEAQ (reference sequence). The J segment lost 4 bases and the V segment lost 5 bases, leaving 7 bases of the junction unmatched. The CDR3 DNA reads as TGTGCCAGCAGCATGGACAGGGAACTATACAATGAGCAGTTCTTC. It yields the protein CASSMDRELYNEQFF.

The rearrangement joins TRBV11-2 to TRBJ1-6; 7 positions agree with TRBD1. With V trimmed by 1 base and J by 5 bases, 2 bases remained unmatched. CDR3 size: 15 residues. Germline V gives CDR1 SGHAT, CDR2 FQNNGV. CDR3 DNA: TGTGCCAGCAGCTTAGTGGGACAGCATAATTCACCCCTCCACTTT. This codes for CASSLVGQHNSPLHF. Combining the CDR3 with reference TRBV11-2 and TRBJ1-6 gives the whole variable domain EAGVAQSPRYKIIEKRQSVAFWCNPISGHATLYWYQQILGQGPKLLIQFQNNGVVDDSQLPKDRFSAERLKGVDSTLKIQPAKLEDSAVYLCASSLVGQHNSPLHFGNGTRLTVT.

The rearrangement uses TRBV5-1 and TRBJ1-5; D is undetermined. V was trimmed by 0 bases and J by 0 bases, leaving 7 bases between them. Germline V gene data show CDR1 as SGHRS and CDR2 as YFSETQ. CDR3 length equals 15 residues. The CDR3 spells CASSLGENSNQPQHF. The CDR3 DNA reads TGCGCCAGCAGCTTGGGAGAAAATAGCAATCAGCCCCAGCATTTT.

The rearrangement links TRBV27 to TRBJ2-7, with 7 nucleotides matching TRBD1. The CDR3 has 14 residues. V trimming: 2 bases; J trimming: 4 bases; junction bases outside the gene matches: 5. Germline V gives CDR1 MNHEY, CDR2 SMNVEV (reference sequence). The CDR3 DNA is TGTGCCAGCAGTTTAGCGAAGGGGGCATACGAGCAGTACTTC. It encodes CASSLAKGAYEQYF.

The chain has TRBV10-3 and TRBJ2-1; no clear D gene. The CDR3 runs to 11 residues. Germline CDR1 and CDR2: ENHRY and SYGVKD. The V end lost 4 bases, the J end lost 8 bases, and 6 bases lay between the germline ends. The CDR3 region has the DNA TGTGCCATCAGTGGAGGAGATGAGCAGTTCTTC. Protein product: CAISGGDEQFF.

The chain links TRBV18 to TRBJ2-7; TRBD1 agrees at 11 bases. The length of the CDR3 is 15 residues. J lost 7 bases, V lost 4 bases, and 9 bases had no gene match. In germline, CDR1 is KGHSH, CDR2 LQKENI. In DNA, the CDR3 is TGTGCCAGCTCACACCCGGGACAGGGGGTCGGTGAGCAGTACTTC. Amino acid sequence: CASSHPGQGVGEQYF.

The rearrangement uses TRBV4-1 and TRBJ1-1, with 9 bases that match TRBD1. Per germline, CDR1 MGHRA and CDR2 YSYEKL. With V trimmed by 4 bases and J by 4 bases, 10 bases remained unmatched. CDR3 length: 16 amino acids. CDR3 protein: CASSLNRGRVSTEAFF. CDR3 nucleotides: TGCGCCAGCAGCCTTAACAGGGGGCGGGTTAGCACTGAAGCTTTCTTT.

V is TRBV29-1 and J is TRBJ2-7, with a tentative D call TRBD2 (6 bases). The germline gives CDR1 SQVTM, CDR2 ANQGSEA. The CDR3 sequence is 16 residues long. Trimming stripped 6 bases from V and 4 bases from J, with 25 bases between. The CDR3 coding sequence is TGCAGCGTAGGATGGACACGGTCGGAGGGTCTATACGAGCAGTACTTC. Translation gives CSVGWTRSEGLYEQYF.

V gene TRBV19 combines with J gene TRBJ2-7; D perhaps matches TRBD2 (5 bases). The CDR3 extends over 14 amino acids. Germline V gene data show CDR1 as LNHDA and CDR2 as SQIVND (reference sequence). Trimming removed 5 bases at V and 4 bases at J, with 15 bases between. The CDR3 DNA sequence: TGTGCCAGTAGTCTGAGAGGGCCAAGTTACGAGCAGTACTTC. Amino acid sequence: CASSLRGPSYEQYF.

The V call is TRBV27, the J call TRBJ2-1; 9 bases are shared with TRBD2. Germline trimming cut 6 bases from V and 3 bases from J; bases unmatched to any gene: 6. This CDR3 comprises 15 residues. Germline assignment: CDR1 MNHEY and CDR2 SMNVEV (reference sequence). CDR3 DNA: TGTGCCAGCAGAATTAGCGGGGGCCGCTACAATGAGCAGTTCTTC. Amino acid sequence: CASRISGGRYNEQFF.

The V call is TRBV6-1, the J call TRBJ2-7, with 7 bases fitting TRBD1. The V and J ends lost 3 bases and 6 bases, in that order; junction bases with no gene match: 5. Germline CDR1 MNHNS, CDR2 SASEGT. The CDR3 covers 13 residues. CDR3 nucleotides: TGTGCCAGCAGTGAGACAGGGACCGGCGAGCAGTACTTC. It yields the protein CASSETGTGEQYF.

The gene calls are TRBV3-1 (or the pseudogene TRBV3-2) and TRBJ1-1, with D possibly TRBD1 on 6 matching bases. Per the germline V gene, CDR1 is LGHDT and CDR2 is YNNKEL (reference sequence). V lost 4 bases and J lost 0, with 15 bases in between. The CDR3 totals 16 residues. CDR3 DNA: TGTGCCAGCAGCCGACGAGGGGGTACTATGAACACTGAAGCTTTCTTT. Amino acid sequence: CASSRRGGTMNTEAFF.

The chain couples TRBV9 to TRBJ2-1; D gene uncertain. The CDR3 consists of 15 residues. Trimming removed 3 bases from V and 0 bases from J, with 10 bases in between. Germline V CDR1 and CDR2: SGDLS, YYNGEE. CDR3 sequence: CASSDAGSSYNEQFF. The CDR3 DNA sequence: TGTGCCAGCAGCGATGCAGGAAGCTCCTACAATGAGCAGTTCTTC.

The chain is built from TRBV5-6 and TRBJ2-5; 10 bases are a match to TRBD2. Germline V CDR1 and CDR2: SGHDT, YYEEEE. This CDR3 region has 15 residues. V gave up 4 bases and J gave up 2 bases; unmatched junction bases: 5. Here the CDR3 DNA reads TGTGCCAGCAGCACAGCGGGGGGGAGTCAAGAGACCCAGTACTTC. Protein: CASSTAGGSQETQYF.

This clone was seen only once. The CDR3 coding sequence is TGTGCCACCAGTGCCGGGTCCTACACAGATACGCAGTATTTT. This sequence encodes CATSAGSYTDTQYF. The V and J genes are TRBV24-1 and TRBJ2-3; the D is unclear. Germline V gene lookup returns CDR1 KGHDR and CDR2 SFDVKD. Trimming took 5 bases from V and 2 from J, leaving 10 bases between them. CDR3 length equals 14 residues.

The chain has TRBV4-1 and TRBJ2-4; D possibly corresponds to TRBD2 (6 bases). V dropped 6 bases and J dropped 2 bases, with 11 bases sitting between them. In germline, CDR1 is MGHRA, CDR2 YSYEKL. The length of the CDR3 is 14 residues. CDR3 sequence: CASSLGGPKNIQYF. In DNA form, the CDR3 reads TGCGCCAGCAGTCTGGGGGGACCCAAAAACATTCAGTACTTC.

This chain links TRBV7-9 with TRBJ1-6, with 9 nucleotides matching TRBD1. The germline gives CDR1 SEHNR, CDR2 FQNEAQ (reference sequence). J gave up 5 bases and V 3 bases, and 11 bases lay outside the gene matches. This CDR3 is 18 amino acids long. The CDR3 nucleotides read TGTGCCAGCAGCTTCACCGGGACAGGGCTCGGAAATAATTCACCCCTCCACTTT. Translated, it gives CASSFTGTGLGNNSPLHF.

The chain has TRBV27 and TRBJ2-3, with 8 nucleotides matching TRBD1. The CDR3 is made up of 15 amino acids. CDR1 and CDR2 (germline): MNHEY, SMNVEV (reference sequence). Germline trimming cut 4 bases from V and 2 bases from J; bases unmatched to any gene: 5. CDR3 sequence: CASSSDRGHTDTQYF. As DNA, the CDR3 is TGTGCCAGCAGTTCCGACAGGGGCCACACAGATACGCAGTATTTT.

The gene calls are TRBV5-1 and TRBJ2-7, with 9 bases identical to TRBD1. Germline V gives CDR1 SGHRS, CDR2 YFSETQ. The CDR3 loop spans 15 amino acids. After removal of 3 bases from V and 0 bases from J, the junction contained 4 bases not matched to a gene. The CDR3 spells CASSWGTGYSYEQYF. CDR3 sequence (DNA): TGCGCCAGCAGCTGGGGGACAGGGTACTCCTACGAGCAGTACTTC.

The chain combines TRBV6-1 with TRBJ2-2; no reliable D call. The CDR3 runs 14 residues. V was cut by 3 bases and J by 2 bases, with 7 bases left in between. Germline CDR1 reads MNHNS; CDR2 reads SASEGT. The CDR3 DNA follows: TGTGCCAGCAGTGACAGACACAACACCGGGGAGCTGTTTTTT. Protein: CASSDRHNTGELFF.

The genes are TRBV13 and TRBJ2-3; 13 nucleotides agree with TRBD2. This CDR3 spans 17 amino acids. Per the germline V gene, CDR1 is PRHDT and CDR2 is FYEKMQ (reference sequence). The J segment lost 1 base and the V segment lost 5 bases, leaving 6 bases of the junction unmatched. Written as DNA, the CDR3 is TGTGCCAGCAGCGGACTAGCGGGGGCTCTCCGCACAGATACGCAGTATTTT. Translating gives CASSGLAGALRTDTQYF.

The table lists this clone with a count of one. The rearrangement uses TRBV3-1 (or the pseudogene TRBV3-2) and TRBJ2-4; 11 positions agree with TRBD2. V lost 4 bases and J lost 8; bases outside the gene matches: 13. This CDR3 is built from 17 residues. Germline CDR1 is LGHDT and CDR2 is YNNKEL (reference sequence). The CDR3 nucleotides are TGTGCCAGCAGCCCACCCCCTAGCGGGGGGCCCGCAGACATTCAGTACTTC. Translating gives CASSPPPSGGPADIQYF.

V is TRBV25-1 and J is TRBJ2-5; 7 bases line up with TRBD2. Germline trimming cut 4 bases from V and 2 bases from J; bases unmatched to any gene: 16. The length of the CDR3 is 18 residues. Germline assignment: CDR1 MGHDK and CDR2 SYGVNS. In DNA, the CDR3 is TGTGCCAGCAGTGGCCCCCGAGATAGGCCCGGGGGGCAAGAGACCCAGTACTTC. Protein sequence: CASSGPRDRPGGQETQYF.

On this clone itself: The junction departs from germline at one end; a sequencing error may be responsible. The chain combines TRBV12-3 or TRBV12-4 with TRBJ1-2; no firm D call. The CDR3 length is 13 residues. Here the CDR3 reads CANSATGGGGYTF. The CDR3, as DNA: TGTGCCAACAGTGCGACGGGTGGCGGTGGCTACACCTTC.

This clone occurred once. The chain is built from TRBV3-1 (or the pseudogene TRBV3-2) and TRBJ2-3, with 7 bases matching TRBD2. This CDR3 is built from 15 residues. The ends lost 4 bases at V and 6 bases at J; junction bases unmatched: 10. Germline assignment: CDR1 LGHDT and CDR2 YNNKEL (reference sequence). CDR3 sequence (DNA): TGTGCCAGCAGCCCACCCTGGGGGGGGTCGGATACGCAGTATTTT. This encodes CASSPPWGGSDTQYF.

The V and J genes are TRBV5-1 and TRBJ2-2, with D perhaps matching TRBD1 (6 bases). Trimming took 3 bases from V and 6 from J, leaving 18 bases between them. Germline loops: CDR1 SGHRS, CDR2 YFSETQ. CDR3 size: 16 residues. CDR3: CASSSTGSTLAGELFF. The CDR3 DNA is TGCGCCAGCAGCTCCACAGGGAGCACCCTCGCCGGGGAGCTGTTTTTT.

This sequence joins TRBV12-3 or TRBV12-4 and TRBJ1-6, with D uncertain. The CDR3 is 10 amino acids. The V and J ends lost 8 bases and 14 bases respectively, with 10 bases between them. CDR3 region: CASRGGALHF. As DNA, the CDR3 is TGTGCCAGCCGGGGTGGGGCCCTCCACTTT.

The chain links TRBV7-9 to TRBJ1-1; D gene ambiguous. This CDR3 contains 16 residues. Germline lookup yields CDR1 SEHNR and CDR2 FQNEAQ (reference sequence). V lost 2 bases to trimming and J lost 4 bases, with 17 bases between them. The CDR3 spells CASSLLGGKPATEAFF. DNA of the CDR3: TGTGCCAGCAGCTTATTGGGAGGGAAACCTGCCACTGAAGCTTTCTTT.

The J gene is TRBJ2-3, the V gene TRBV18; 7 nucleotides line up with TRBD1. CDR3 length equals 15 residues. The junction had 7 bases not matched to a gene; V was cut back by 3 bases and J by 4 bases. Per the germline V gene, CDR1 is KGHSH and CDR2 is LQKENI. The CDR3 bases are TGTGCCAGCTCACCTTCCAGAGGGGGCGCAGATACGCAGTATTTT. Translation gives CASSPSRGGADTQYF.